A single T cell receptor (beta chain) is shown here with its context. No antigen is known for it. The sample comes from a study of CD8 T cells in Susac syndrome. Overall study findings and caveats: Expansion of clones was not seen in the CD4+ T cell repertoires of Susac syndrome. That the number of individuals in its TCR sequencing and HLA analysis was relatively small was acknowledged by the study.

The germline V gene encodes CDR1 KGHSH and CDR2 LQKENI. This CDR3 region has 13 residues. V dropped 6 bases and J dropped 3 bases, with 9 bases sitting between them. Sequencing of TCR beta covered CD8+ and CD4+ T cells obtained from blood. Reverse transcription of 0.5 to 1 ug RNA used random hexamers. Multiplex PCR with immunoSEQ amplified the TCR beta CDR3 across 54 Vbeta and 13 Jbeta. A single record per CDR3 protein comes from TCRdb applying MiXCR to the immunoSEQ multiplex PCR reads. The sample has some 99,000 distinct CDR3 sequences, 90% to 95% seen once; the top ten hold about 0.3%. The specimen sequenced was CD4+ T cells from PBMCs. This sequence was found in a human donor with Susac syndrome. The chain is built from TRBV18 and TRBJ2-1, with D uncertain. The CDR3 coding sequence is TGTGCCAGCTCTATGATTGGCTACAATGAGCAGTTCTTC. Translating gives CASSMIGYNEQFF.